Below, 18 T cell receptor beta chains from the same sample are listed, as sequenced in a study of shared clonotypes between healthy human individuals (dated by TCRdb to between 2020 and 2021). The library was obtained by the immunoSEQ multiplex PCR assay. TCRdb provides this immuneACCESS table in a form limited to in-frame rearrangements. Some clones are lacking; in checked studies, under half of them reflect an unresolved V gene, and why the rest are absent is not known. Counted in this sample were around 1.6 million clones; nearly 99% of them appeared once. Roughly 0.4% of the sample is held by the ten biggest clonotypes. The sample was naive CD4+ T cells sorted from blood. According to the study, the label for this sample's cell subset or site signals: CD45RA+ positively selected. All receptors come from a young man in good health.

This clone was seen once. The chain links TRBV2 to TRBJ2-1; 9 bases are shared with TRBD2. There are 16 residues in the CDR3. The V segment lost 0 bases and the J segment 3 bases; nucleotides outside the gene matches: 3. Germline CDR1 reads SNHLY; CDR2 reads FYNNEI. DNA of the CDR3: TGTGCCAGCAGTGAAGCGGCGGGAGGGTTCTACAATGAGCAGTTCTTC. Amino acid sequence: CASSEAAGGFYNEQFF. Full variable domain (missing parts from reference TRBV2 and TRBJ2-1): EPEVTQTPSHQVTQMGQEVILRCVPISNHLYFYWYRQILGQKVEFLVSFYNNEISEKSEIFDDQFSVERPDGSNFTLKIRSTKLEDSAMYFCASSEAAGGFYNEQFFGPGTRLTVL.

CDR3 residues: CASSFERDTQYF. In DNA form, the CDR3 reads TGTGCCAGCAGCTTCGAGCGAGATACGCAGTATTTT. The rearrangement uses TRBV5-4 and TRBJ2-3; D remains ambiguous. This CDR3 region has 12 residues. The V gene lost 2 bases and the J gene lost 5 bases, with 6 bases spanning the gap. Looked up from germline, CDR1 is SGHNT and CDR2 is YYREEE (reference sequence). Supplemented by reference TRBV5-4 and TRBJ2-3, the full variable domain reads ETGVTQSPTHLIKTRGQQVTLRCSSQSGHNTVSWYQQALGQGPQFIFQYYREEENGRGNFPPRFSGLQFPNYSSELNVNALELDDSALYLCASSFERDTQYFGPGTRLTVL.

The chain links TRBV5-1 to TRBJ1-2, with TRBD1 matching 7 bases. Germline V gene lookup returns CDR1 SGHRS and CDR2 YFSETQ. CDR3 length: 14 amino acids. V dropped 4 bases and J dropped 2; count of bases not matched to a gene: 5. The CDR3 spells CASSASGQNYGYTF. Written as DNA, the CDR3 is TGCGCCAGCAGCGCCTCGGGACAGAACTATGGCTACACCTTC.

The gene calls are TRBV6-5 and TRBJ2-3, with 7 positions matching TRBD1. There are 12 residues in the CDR3. The germline gives CDR1 MNHEY, CDR2 SVGAGI. Trimming took 8 bases from V and 3 from J; bases not matched to a gene: 2. For the CDR3, the DNA is TGTGCCAGCCGGACAGGAACAGATACGCAGTATTTT. Its protein is CASRTGTDTQYF.

Only one count was recorded for this clone. V usage is TRBV5-4 and J usage is TRBJ1-4; D perhaps matches TRBD1 (5 bases). Germline CDR1 is SGHNT and CDR2 is YYREEE (reference sequence). CDR3 length equals 12 residues. The V and J ends lost 4 bases and 11 bases respectively, with 12 bases between them. CDR3 nucleotides: TGTGCCAGCAGCATCCCCGAGGGGAAACTGTTTTTT. It specifies CASSIPEGKLFF. Based on the CDR3 plus reference TRBV5-4 and TRBJ1-4, the full variable domain is ETGVTQSPTHLIKTRGQQVTLRCSSQSGHNTVSWYQQALGQGPQFIFQYYREEENGRGNFPPRFSGLQFPNYSSELNVNALELDDSALYLCASSIPEGKLFFGSGTQLSVL.

The J gene is TRBJ1-1, the V gene TRBV30; D unclear. Germline V gives CDR1 GTSNPN, CDR2 SVGIG (reference sequence). This CDR3 contains 10 residues. The V gene lost 3 bases and the J gene lost 1 base, with 0 bases spanning the gap. The CDR3 sequence is CAWRNTEAFF. The CDR3 bases are TGTGCCTGGAGGAACACTGAAGCTTTCTTT.

The chain employs TRBV30 and TRBJ2-3, with 9 bases lining up with TRBD2. Germline lookup yields CDR1 GTSNPN and CDR2 SVGIG (reference sequence). There are 16 residues in the CDR3. V shed 5 bases, J shed 2 bases, and the junction held 11 bases outside the gene matches. The CDR3 DNA reads as TGTGCCTGGCCGAACACCGGGACTAGCTTCACAGATACGCAGTATTTT. Protein sequence: CAWPNTGTSFTDTQYF.

The rearrangement uses TRBV11-2 and TRBJ1-2, with unresolved D. Between the trimmed V and J ends, which lost 1 base and 4 bases, there was a span of 10 bases. Germline CDR1 reads SGHAT; CDR2 reads FQNNGV. This CDR3 has 14 residues. CDR3 loop: CASSLGAEGYGYTF. In nucleotides, the CDR3 is TGTGCCAGCAGCTTAGGGGCGGAGGGCTATGGCTACACCTTC.

The table lists this clone with a count of one. The chain joins TRBV7-2 to TRBJ1-2; D gene unclear. The V end was cut by 5 bases, the J end by 4 bases, with 20 bases between. The CDR3 loop spans 16 amino acids. CDR1 is SGHTA, CDR2 FQGNSA, per germline. CDR3 coding DNA: TGTGCCAGCAGCGTTAATAGCGGTTGGCAGAGCTATGGCTACACCTTC. This sequence encodes CASSVNSGWQSYGYTF.

The V call is TRBV29-1, the J call TRBJ2-7; 8 bases agree with TRBD1. Germline values: CDR1 SQVTM, CDR2 ANQGSEA. This CDR3 has 12 amino acids. Trimming removed 8 bases from V and 5 bases from J; junction bases left unmatched: 8. The DNA of the CDR3 is TGCAGCACCGCCGGGACAGGCGACGAGCAGTACTTC. Translation: CSTAGTGDEQYF.

The chain carries TRBV30 and TRBJ1-1; D call uncertain. The CDR3 contains 15 residues. V was clipped by 7 bases and J by 3 bases, with 21 bases between them. Per germline, CDR1 GTSNPN and CDR2 SVGIG (reference sequence). For the CDR3, the DNA is TGTGCCTCAACCGGAGGCGGAAATGTTTACACTGAAGCTTTCTTT. The encoded protein is CASTGGGNVYTEAFF.

The rearrangement uses TRBV28 and TRBJ2-5, with unresolved D. V was shortened by 2 bases and J by 5 bases, with 6 bases between the two germline ends. Germline V gene lookup returns CDR1 MDHEN and CDR2 SYDVKM. The CDR3 sequence is 12 residues long. CDR3 in DNA: TGTGCCAGCAGTTTACAGATCGAGACCCAGTACTTC. Its protein is CASSLQIETQYF.

The chain recombines TRBV11-2 with TRBJ2-5; the D gene is possibly TRBD1 (5 bases). Germline CDR1 and CDR2: SGHAT and FQNNGV. V was cut by 3 bases and J by 5 bases, with 10 bases left in between. The CDR3 length is 13 residues. CDR3 in DNA: TGTGCCAGCAGCTTTAGGGCAGGGGAGACCCAGTACTTC. Its translation is CASSFRAGETQYF. The full variable domain, in which reference TRBV11-2 and TRBJ2-5 provide the parts outside the CDR3, is EAGVAQSPRYKIIEKRQSVAFWCNPISGHATLYWYQQILGQGPKLLIQFQNNGVVDDSQLPKDRFSAERLKGVDSTLKIQPAKLEDSAVYLCASSFRAGETQYFGPGTRLLVL.

This chain uses TRBV18 with TRBJ2-5, with 11 bases fitting TRBD2. The V gene's germline CDR1 is KGHSH and CDR2 LQKENI. The CDR3 loop spans 16 amino acids. V lost 0 bases to trimming and J lost 5 bases; unmatched junction nucleotides: 5. CDR3 sequence reads: CASSPPLAGVGETQYF. In DNA form, the CDR3 reads TGTGCCAGCTCACCACCACTAGCGGGAGTAGGGGAGACCCAGTACTTC.

The rearrangement links TRBV7-8 to TRBJ1-2; perhaps TRBD1 as D (6 bases). The ends were cut back, 4 bases at V and 3 bases at J, with 18 bases in the middle. The CDR3 extends over 16 amino acids. Germline V lookup: CDR1 SGHVS, CDR2 FQNEAQ. The CDR3: CASSSLPRGEHYGYTF. The CDR3 bases are TGTGCCAGCAGCTCCTTACCTAGGGGGGAGCACTATGGCTACACCTTC.

This chain connects TRBV27 to TRBJ2-2; D is ambiguous. Germline CDR1 reads MNHEY; CDR2 reads SMNVEV (reference sequence). Trimming removed 9 bases at V and 4 bases at J, with 9 bases between. The CDR3 consists of 12 residues. The CDR3 loop is CASPYRTGELFF. The CDR3 DNA is TGTGCCAGTCCTTATCGCACCGGGGAGCTGTTTTTT.

The chain combines TRBV9 with TRBJ2-1; possibly TRBD2 for D (6 bases). This CDR3 has 15 amino acids. V gave up 2 bases and J gave up 9 bases, with 18 bases separating them. Germline lookup yields CDR1 SGDLS and CDR2 YYNGEE. This CDR3 is CASSVFSNLEGEQFF. CDR3 bases: TGTGCCAGCAGCGTTTTTAGCAATTTGGAGGGTGAGCAGTTCTTC. The full variable domain, in which reference TRBV9 and TRBJ2-1 provide the parts outside the CDR3, is DSGVTQTPKHLITATGQRVTLRCSPRSGDLSVYWYQQSLDQGLQFLIQYYNGEERAKGNILERFSAQQFPDLHSELNLSSLELGDSALYFCASSVFSNLEGEQFFGPGTRLTVL.

This chain connects TRBV6-5 to TRBJ2-5; no clear D gene. Per the germline V gene, CDR1 is MNHEY and CDR2 is SVGAGI. V dropped 8 bases and J dropped 2 bases, with 15 bases sitting between them. This CDR3 region has 14 residues. As DNA, the CDR3 is TGTGCCAGCTCGCCGGAGACGTCACAAGAGACCCAGTACTTC. This codes for CASSPETSQETQYF.